This T cell receptor beta chain was captured by sequencing in a study of control samples from healthy donors and cancer patients. Some clones are missing from TCRdb's copy, which holds only in-frame ones; the method was immunoSEQ multiplex PCR. The data show about 82,000 clones, over 90% seen once. This TCR was recovered from a woman aged 18 to 35 in good health. The sample comprised blood.

The CDR3 region has the DNA TGTGCCAGCAGTCTCGACAGGGCCTCCTATAATTCACCCCTCCACTTT. Its protein product is CASSLDRASYNSPLHF. This sequence joins TRBV27 and TRBJ1-6; 7 bases fit TRBD1. The CDR3 has 16 amino acids. V lost 5 bases to trimming and J lost 0 bases; unmatched junction nucleotides: 4. Germline V gene sequence: CDR1 MNHEY, CDR2 SMNVEV (reference sequence).